This T cell receptor (beta chain) was recovered during a study of blood T cell repertoires in COVID-19. Study-level background: COVID-19 samples, acute and convalescent, were from the United States, Italy and Spain. In each case, the material was cDNA or gDNA derived from T cells, B-cell-depleted T cells, or PBMCs.

Clones were read by immunoSEQ multiplex PCR, and TCRdb kept only the in-frame ones, dropping some. The sample has more than 250,000 clones, over 75% seen once. Assignments of participants to cohorts depended upon their own reported clinical history. Trimming cost V 1 base and J 2 bases, with 12 bases left between them. Germline V gene lookup returns CDR1 SGHDT and CDR2 YYEEEE. The CDR3 is made up of 16 amino acids. The genes are TRBV5-6 and TRBJ1-4, with D possibly matching TRBD1 (6 bases). The source of this sequence is a woman aged 18-29 years who had recovered from COVID-19. Sample: PBMCs or T cells enriched from blood (not recorded which). The CDR3 bases are TGTGCCAGCAGCTTGTTGACAGGCGGGACTAATGAAAAACTGTTTTTT. Its protein product is CASSLLTGGTNEKLFF.